The present T cell receptor beta chain was sequenced within a study of blood T cells in healthy people across ages. The V end lost 6 bases, the J end lost 2 bases, and 21 bases lay between the germline ends. The CDR3 is 17 residues long. CDR1 is MGHRA, CDR2 YSYEKL, per germline. A second PCR, run for about 6 to 12 cycles, used a sample-barcoded 5' primer plus a J-beta primer mix. Using its own MiXCR run on the 5' RACE reads, TCRdb lists one record per CDR3 protein. The table has about 1,500,000 distinct CDR3 sequences, approximately 40% seen once. The chain has TRBV4-1 and TRBJ2-3, with D hard to call. Source material: blood. The sequence was obtained from a woman under 30 in good health. In nucleotides, the CDR3 is TGCGCCAGCAGATCCTTTTATTTGTTAGGGATCACAGATACGCAGTATTTT. This translates into CASRSFYLLGITDTQYF.